This is a list of T cell receptor beta chains from one sample in a study of Ad26.COV2.S vaccination and SARS-CoV-2 variants. The protocol was immunoSEQ multiplex PCR, while the TCRdb copy is restricted to in-frame clones and leaves out a portion. The sample has some 500,000 clones; about 91% are singletons. The sample in question was peripheral blood, obtained in a trial of Ad26.COV2.S vaccine versus placebo. Every receptor here comes from a person between 18 and 59 years old who received the Ad26.COV2.S COVID-19 vaccine or a placebo. Both conserved end residues are part of each CDR3. The D gene is left open where the match is weak. Where a row states a size, it is once, few, many or the class of an expanded clone; other rows omit it.

J,size,D,V,DNA,CDR3
TRBJ2-3,-,TRBD1,TRBV4-3,TGCGCCAGCAGCCAAGATCGTACCCAGGGGGCGAATACAGATACGCAGTATTTT,CASSQDRTQGANTDTQYF
TRBJ1-2,once,TRBD1,TRBV28,TGTGCCAGCAGGCCAAGAGTAGGGACAGCTTATGGCTACACCTTC,CASRPRVGTAYGYTF
TRBJ2-1,-,-,TRBV29-1,TGCAGCGTACAGTCCAGGGGAAGGGATGAGCAGTTCTTC,CSVQSRGRDEQFF
TRBJ2-1,-,TRBD2,TRBV3-1/TRBV3-2,TGTGCCAGCAGCCCCGGACTAGCAGGTAATGAGCAGTTCTTC,CASSPGLAGNEQFF
TRBJ1-2,-,-,TRBV12-3/TRBV12-4,TGTGCCAGCAGTTTTATGGGGACTTCCTACACCTTC,CASSFMGTSYTF
TRBJ2-3,once,-,TRBV11-2,TGTGCCAGCAGCACGCTGCTGGGTTCGTCGGTGAACTTTGGGCAGTATTTT,CASSTLLGSSVNFGQYF
TRBJ1-6,few,-,TRBV6-1,TGTGCCAGCAGTGAACACAGAGAATCACCCCTCCACTTT,CASSEHRESPLHF
TRBJ2-1,-,-,TRBV12-3/TRBV12-4,TGTGCCAGCAGTCTAAGCCACAATGAGCAGTTCTTC,CASSLSHNEQFF
TRBJ1-1,-,-,TRBV4-2,TGTGCCAGCAGCCAAGATCGGGGATTGAGGGCTGAAGCTTTCTTT,CASSQDRGLRAEAFF
TRBJ2-2,-,TRBD1,TRBV5-6,TGTGCCAGCAGCTTGGTGGACAGGGTTGCCGGGGAGCTGTTTTTT,CASSLVDRVAGELFF
TRBJ2-5,-,-,TRBV5-8,TGTGCCAGCACTCGGGCCTGGGGGCAAGAGACCCAGTACTTC,CASTRAWGQETQYF
TRBJ1-1,-,-,TRBV23-1,TGCGCCAGCAGTCAATCCCCAGTGGGAGGGAACACTGAAGCTTTCTTT,CASSQSPVGGNTEAFF
TRBJ1-1,-,-,TRBV18,TGTGCCAGCTCACTCGCCACTGAAGCTTTCTTT,CASSLATEAFF